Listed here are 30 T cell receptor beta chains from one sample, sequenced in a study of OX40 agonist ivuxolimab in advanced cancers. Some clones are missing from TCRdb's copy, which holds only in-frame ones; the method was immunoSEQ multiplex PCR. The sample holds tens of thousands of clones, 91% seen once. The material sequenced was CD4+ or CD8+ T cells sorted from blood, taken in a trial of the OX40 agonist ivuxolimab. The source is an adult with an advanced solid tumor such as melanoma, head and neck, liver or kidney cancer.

CDR3 amino acids: CASSPGGAGTRGYTF. CDR3 nucleotides: TGTGCCAGCTCACCAGGGGGGGCAGGAACGCGTGGCTACACCTTC. The chain carries TRBV18 and TRBJ1-2; D might be TRBD1 (6 bases). This CDR3 has 15 amino acids. The germline V gene encodes CDR1 KGHSH and CDR2 LQKENI. The V end lost 2 bases, the J end lost 7 bases, and 17 bases lay between the germline ends. Filled out from reference TRBV18 and TRBJ1-2, the complete variable domain reads NAGVMQNPRHLVRRRGQEARLRCSPMKGHSHVYWYRQLPEEGLKFMVYLQKENIIDESGMPKERFSAEFPKEGPSILRIQQVVRGDSAAYFCASSPGGAGTRGYTFGSGTRLTVV.

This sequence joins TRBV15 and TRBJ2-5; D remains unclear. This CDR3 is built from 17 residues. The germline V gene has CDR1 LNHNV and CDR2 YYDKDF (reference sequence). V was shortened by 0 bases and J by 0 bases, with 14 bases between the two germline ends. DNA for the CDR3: TGTGCCACCAGCAGAGATCGGCGACAAAAGTACCAAGAGACCCAGTACTTC. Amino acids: CATSRDRRQKYQETQYF.

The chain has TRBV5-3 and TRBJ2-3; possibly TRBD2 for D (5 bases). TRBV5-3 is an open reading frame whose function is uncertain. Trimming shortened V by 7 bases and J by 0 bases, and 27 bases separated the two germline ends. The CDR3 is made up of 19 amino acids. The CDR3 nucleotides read TGTGCCAGAGGTTGGGAGCTCTACCCCCCTTTTAAGAGCACAGATACGCAGTATTTT. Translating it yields CARGWELYPPFKSTDTQYF.

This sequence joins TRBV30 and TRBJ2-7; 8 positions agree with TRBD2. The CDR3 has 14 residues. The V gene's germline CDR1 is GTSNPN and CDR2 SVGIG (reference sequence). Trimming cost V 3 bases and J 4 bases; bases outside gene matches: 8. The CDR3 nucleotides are TGTGCCTGGAGCGATAGCGGACTAGCTTACGAGCAGTACTTC. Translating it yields CAWSDSGLAYEQYF.

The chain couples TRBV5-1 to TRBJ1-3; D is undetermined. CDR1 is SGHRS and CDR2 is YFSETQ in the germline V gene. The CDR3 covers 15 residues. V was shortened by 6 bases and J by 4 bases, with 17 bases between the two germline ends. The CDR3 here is CASTSSESRGNTIYF. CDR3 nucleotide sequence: TGCGCCAGCACCTCCTCGGAGTCGAGAGGAAACACCATATATTTT. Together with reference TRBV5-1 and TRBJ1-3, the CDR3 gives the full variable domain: KAGVTQTPRYLIKTRGQQVTLSCSPISGHRSVSWYQQTPGQGLQFLFEYFSETQRNKGNFPGRFSGRQFSNSRSEMNVSTLELGDSALYLCASTSSESRGNTIYFGEGSWLTVV.

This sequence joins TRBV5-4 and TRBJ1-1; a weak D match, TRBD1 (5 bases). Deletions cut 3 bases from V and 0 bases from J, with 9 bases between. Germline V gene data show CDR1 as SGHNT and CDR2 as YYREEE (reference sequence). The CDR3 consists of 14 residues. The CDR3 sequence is CASSSGLLNTEAFF. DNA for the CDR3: TGTGCCAGCAGCTCGGGACTCTTGAACACTGAAGCTTTCTTT.

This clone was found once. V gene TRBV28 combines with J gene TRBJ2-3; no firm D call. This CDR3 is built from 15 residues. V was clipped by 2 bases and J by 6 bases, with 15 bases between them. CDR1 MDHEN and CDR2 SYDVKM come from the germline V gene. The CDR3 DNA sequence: TGTGCCAGCAGTTTAGGAATAAAACGTGGGGATACGCAGTATTTT. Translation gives CASSLGIKRGDTQYF.

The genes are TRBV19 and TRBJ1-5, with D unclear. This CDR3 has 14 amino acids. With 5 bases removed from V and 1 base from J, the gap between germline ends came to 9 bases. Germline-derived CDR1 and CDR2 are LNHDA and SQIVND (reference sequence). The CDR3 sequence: CASSDHISNQPQHF. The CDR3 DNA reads TGTGCCAGTAGTGATCATATAAGCAATCAGCCCCAGCATTTT.

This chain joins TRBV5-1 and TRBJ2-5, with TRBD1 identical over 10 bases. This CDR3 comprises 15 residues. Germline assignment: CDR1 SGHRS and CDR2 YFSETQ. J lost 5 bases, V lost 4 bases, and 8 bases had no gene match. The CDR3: CASSLRDRGTETQYF. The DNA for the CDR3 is TGCGCCAGCAGCCTCCGGGACAGGGGAACGGAGACCCAGTACTTC.

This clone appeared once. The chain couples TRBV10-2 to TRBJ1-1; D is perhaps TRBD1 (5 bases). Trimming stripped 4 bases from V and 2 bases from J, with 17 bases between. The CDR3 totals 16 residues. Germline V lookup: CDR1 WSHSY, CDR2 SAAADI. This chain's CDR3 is CASSVQGSRFNTEAFF. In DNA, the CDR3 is TGCGCCAGCAGTGTTCAGGGCTCCAGATTTAACACTGAAGCTTTCTTT.

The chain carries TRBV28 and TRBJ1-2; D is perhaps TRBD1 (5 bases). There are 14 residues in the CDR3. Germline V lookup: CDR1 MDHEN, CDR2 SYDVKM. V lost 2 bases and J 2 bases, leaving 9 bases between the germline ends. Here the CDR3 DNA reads TGTGCCAGCAGTTTAGGACACCTAAACTATGGCTACACCTTC. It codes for CASSLGHLNYGYTF.

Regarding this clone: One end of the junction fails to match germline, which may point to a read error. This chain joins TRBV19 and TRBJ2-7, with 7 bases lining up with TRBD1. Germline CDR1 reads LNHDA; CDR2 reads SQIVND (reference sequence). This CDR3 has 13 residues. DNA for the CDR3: TGTGCCAGTAGTCGGGACAGCATCACGGCAGTAGACTTC. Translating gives CASSRDSITAVDF. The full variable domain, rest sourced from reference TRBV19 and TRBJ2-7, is DGGITQSPKYLFRKEGQNVTLSCEQNLNHDAMYWYRQDPGQGLRLIYYSQIVNDFQKGDIAEGYSVSREKKESFPLTVTSAQKNPTAFYLCASSRDSITAVDFGPGTRLTVT.

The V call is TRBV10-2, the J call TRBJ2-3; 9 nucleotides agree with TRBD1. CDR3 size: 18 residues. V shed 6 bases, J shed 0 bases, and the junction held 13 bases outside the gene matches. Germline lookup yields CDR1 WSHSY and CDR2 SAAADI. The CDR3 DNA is TGCGCCAGCAGGGCCAGCTTGGGACAGGGAGGAAGCACAGATACGCAGTATTTT. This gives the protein CASRASLGQGGSTDTQYF.

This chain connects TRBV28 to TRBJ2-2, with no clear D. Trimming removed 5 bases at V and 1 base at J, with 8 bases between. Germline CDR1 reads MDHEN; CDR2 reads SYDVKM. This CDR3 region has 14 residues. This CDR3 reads CASSPTKNTGELFF. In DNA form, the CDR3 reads TGTGCCAGCAGTCCAACTAAGAACACCGGGGAGCTGTTTTTT.

CDR3 sequence (DNA): TGTGCCATAAGAACCTCCAGAACCCCGTCTGGGGCCAACGTCCTGACTTTC. It is translated as CAIRTSRTPSGANVLTF. The chain uses TRBV6-8 and TRBJ2-6; no clear D gene. Germline values: CDR1 MNHGY, CDR2 SAAAGT. This CDR3 contains 17 residues. Between the trimmed V and J ends, which lost 10 bases and 1 base, there was a span of 20 bases.

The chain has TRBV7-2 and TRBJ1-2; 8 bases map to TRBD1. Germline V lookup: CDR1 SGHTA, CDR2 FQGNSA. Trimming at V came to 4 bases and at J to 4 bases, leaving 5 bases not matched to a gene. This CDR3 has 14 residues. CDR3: CASSYGQGLYGYTF. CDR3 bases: TGTGCCAGCAGCTATGGACAGGGCCTCTATGGCTACACCTTC.

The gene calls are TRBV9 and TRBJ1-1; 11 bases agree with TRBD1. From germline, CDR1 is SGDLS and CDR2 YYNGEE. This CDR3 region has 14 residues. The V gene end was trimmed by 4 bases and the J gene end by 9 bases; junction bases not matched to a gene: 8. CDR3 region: CASSLSDRGLQAFF. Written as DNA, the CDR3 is TGTGCCAGCAGCCTCTCGGACAGGGGGCTACAAGCTTTCTTT.

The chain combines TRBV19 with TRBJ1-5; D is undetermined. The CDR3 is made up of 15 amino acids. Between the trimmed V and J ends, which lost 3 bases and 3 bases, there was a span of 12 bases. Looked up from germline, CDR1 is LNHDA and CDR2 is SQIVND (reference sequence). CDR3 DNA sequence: TGTGCCAGTAGTATTGGTTCAGGCTCCAATCAGCCCCAGCATTTT. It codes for CASSIGSGSNQPQHF.

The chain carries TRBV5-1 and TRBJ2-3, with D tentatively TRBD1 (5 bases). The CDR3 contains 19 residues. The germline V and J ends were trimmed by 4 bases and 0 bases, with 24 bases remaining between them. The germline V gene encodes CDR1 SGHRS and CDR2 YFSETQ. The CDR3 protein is CASSPRRQGSPLSTDTQYF. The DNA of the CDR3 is TGCGCCAGCAGCCCCCGGCGCCAGGGTAGCCCGTTGAGCACAGATACGCAGTATTTT.

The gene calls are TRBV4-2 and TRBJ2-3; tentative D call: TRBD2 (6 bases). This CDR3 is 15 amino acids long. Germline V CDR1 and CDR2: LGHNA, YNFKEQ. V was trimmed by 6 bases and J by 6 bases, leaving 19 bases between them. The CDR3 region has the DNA TGTGCCAGCAGTTTTAGGGCGGGGAACGGGGATACGCAGTATTTT. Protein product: CASSFRAGNGDTQYF.

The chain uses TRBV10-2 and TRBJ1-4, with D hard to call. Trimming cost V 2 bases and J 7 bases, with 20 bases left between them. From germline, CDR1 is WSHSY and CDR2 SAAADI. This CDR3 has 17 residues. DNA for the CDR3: TGCGCCAGCAGTGAGACACGAAACTCGGCGGCGGGTGAAAAACTGTTTTTT. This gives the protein CASSETRNSAAGEKLFF.

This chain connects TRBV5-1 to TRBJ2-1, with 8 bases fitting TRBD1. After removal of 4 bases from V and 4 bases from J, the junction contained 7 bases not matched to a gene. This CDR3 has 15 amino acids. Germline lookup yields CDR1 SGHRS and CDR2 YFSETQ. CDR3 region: CASSQGTGGYNEQFF. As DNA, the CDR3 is TGCGCCAGCAGCCAAGGGACAGGCGGGTACAATGAGCAGTTCTTC.

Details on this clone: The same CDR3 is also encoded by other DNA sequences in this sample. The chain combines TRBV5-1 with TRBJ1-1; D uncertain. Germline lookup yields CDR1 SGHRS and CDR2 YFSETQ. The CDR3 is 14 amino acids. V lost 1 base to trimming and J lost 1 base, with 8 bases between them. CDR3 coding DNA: TGCGCCAGCAGCTTGAGTTCGGCGAACACTGAAGCTTTCTTT. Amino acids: CASSLSSANTEAFF.

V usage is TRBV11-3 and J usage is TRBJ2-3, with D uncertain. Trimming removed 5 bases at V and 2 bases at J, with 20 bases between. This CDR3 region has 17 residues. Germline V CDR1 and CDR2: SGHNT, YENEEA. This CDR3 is CASSGNSVGGYTDTQYF. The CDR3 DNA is TGTGCCAGCAGCGGTAATTCGGTCGGCGGATACACAGATACGCAGTATTTT.

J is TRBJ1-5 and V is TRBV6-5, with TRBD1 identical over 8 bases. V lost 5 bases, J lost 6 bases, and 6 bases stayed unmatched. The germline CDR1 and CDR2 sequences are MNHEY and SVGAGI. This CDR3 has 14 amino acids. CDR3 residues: CASSPTGVVQPQHF. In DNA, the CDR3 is TGTGCCAGCAGTCCGACAGGGGTGGTTCAGCCCCAGCATTTT.

The CDR3 reads CASSPEAGGYTQYF. For the CDR3, the DNA is TGCGCCAGCAGCCCTGAGGCAGGGGGATATACGCAGTATTTT. The rearrangement uses TRBV10-1 and TRBJ2-3, with 7 bases aligning to TRBD1. The CDR3 totals 14 residues. Unmatched junction bases numbered 10, after V lost 6 bases and J lost 7 bases. Germline CDR1 reads WNHNN; CDR2 reads SYGVQD (reference sequence).

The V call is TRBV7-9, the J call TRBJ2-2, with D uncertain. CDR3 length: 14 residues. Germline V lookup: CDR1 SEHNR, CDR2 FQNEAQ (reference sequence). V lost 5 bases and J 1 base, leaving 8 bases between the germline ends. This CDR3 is CASSPARNTGELFF. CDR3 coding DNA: TGTGCCAGCAGCCCAGCAAGGAACACCGGGGAGCTGTTTTTT.

The CDR3: CASSLAGTYSYEQYF. In nucleotides, the CDR3 is TGCGCCAGCAGCTTGGCGGGGACATACTCCTACGAGCAGTACTTC. The chain links TRBV5-1 to TRBJ2-7, with D perhaps TRBD1 (6 bases). The CDR3 runs to 15 residues. Germline V gene lookup returns CDR1 SGHRS and CDR2 YFSETQ. V lost 0 bases to trimming and J lost 0 bases, with 10 bases between them.

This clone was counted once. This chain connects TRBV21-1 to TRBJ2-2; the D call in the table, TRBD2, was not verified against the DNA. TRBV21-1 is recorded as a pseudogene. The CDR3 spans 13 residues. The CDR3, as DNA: TGTGCCAGCAGCAACCTAGACACCGGGGAGCTGTTTTTT. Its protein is CASSNLDTGELFF.

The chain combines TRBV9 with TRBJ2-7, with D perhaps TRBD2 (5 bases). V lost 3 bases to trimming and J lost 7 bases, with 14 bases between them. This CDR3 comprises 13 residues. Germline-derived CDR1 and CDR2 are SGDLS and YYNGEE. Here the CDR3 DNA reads TGTGCCAGCAGCGGACGGTTTGGGGAGGAGCAGTACTTC. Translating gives CASSGRFGEEQYF.